These 21 T cell receptor beta chains came from one sample sequenced in a study of control samples from healthy donors and cancer patients (dated by TCRdb to about 2020). The library was generated by the immunoSEQ multiplex PCR assay. Here the immuneACCESS table is served through TCRdb, limited to in-frame sequences with V and J called. Missing clones are a known gap in these copies; in checked studies unresolved V genes cover under half, and the rest lacks a known reason. This sample gives 65,000 to 95,000 clones in total; around 87% of them show up just once. Of the sample, more than 15% falls within the top ten clones. Sequencing was done on a sample of blood. The receptors were gathered from a man aged 50 to 59 in good health.

This clone was detected once. V usage is TRBV18 and J usage is TRBJ2-7, with 9 bases that match TRBD1. The CDR3 extends over 14 amino acids. Germline V gene data show CDR1 as KGHSH and CDR2 as LQKENI. With 0 bases clipped from V and 7 bases from J, the junction kept 4 bases outside the gene matches. CDR3 nucleotide sequence: TGTGCCAGCTCACCACCGGGACAGGGTCATGAGCAGTACTTC. Amino acids: CASSPPGQGHEQYF.

The sample holds one count of this clone. V is TRBV3-1 (or the pseudogene TRBV3-2) and J is TRBJ1-1; TRBD1 matches at 7 bases. V lost 4 bases, J lost 4 bases, and 15 bases stayed unmatched. Germline V gene data show CDR1 as LGHDT and CDR2 as YNNKEL (reference sequence). The CDR3 totals 17 residues. The CDR3 bases are TGTGCCAGCAGCCCCTTTCCGGGGGGCAGGGGGGGCACTGAAGCTTTCTTT. It specifies CASSPFPGGRGGTEAFF.

V and J are TRBV30 and TRBJ1-5; D is uncertain. The CDR3 sequence is 13 residues long. Germline-derived CDR1 and CDR2 are GTSNPN and SVGIG (reference sequence). V was cut by 0 bases and J by 7 bases, with 10 bases left in between. The chain's CDR3 is CAWSVSFEQPQHF. DNA of the CDR3: TGTGCCTGGAGTGTGAGTTTTGAACAGCCCCAGCATTTT.

This clone has only one observation. The chain carries TRBV19 and TRBJ2-7; 7 nucleotides line up with TRBD1. The germline gives CDR1 LNHDA, CDR2 SQIVND (reference sequence). The CDR3 is 15 amino acids. Germline trimming cut 10 bases from V and 3 bases from J; bases unmatched to any gene: 15. CDR3 region: CATSAGTDHNYEQYV. The DNA for the CDR3 is TGTGCCACCTCTGCCGGGACAGACCACAACTACGAGCAGTACGTC.

This clone has more than one count but fewer than ten. The rearrangement links TRBV19 to TRBJ1-5, with D tentatively TRBD1 (5 bases). The CDR3 covers 15 residues. CDR1 is LNHDA and CDR2 is SQIVND in the germline V gene (reference sequence). Trimming removed 8 bases from V and 6 bases from J, with 20 bases in between. The CDR3 is CASDPGTRESQPQHF. CDR3 nucleotides: TGTGCCAGTGACCCAGGGACTAGGGAGTCTCAGCCCCAGCATTTT.

J is TRBJ1-2 and V is TRBV3-1 (or the pseudogene TRBV3-2); D gene ambiguous. Trimming pared 0 bases from V and 2 bases from J, leaving 10 bases between. There are 15 residues in the CDR3. The V gene's germline CDR1 is LGHDT and CDR2 YNNKEL (reference sequence). CDR3 DNA: TGTGCCAGCAGCCAAGAGAACCTCGGGAACTATGGCTACACCTTC. Translation: CASSQENLGNYGYTF.

The V call is TRBV11-2, the J call TRBJ2-7; 9 bases line up with TRBD2. This CDR3 is 15 amino acids long. Germline V lookup: CDR1 SGHAT, CDR2 FQNNGV. The V gene end was trimmed by 1 base and the J gene end by 5 bases; junction bases not matched to a gene: 6. This CDR3 is CASSLGASGANEQYF. The CDR3 DNA follows: TGTGCCAGCAGCTTAGGGGCTAGCGGGGCCAACGAGCAGTACTTC.

On this clone: The sample holds other DNA sequences that translate to the same CDR3. This chain links TRBV2 with TRBJ2-5; the D gene is possibly TRBD2 (5 bases). In germline, CDR1 is SNHLY, CDR2 FYNNEI. The CDR3 spans 13 residues. The V end lost 8 bases, the J end lost 2 bases, and 12 bases lay between the germline ends. The CDR3 loop reads CASGGLAQETQYF. In DNA form, the CDR3 reads TGTGCCAGCGGAGGACTGGCACAAGAGACCCAGTACTTC.

V usage is TRBV5-1 and J usage is TRBJ2-1, with 10 bases fitting TRBD1. This CDR3 comprises 15 residues. V lost 2 bases, J lost 4 bases, and 3 bases stayed unmatched. Germline assignment: CDR1 SGHRS and CDR2 YFSETQ. CDR3 in DNA: TGCGCCAGCAGCTTATGGGACAGGGGTTACAATGAGCAGTTCTTC. Its translation: CASSLWDRGYNEQFF.

DNA of the CDR3: TGTGCCAGCACAGGGGGTAGCGACACCGGGGAGCTGTTTTTT. It specifies CASTGGSDTGELFF. The chain recombines TRBV6-5 with TRBJ2-2; 7 positions agree with TRBD1. Per the germline V gene, CDR1 is MNHEY and CDR2 is SVGAGI. This CDR3 has 14 amino acids. V lost 7 bases to trimming and J lost 3 bases; unmatched junction nucleotides: 5.

The J gene is TRBJ2-3, the V gene TRBV27; D is ambiguous. The V gene's germline CDR1 is MNHEY and CDR2 SMNVEV (reference sequence). This CDR3 is 12 amino acids long. Trimming left V 5 bases short and J 3 bases short, with 6 bases between. Written as DNA, the CDR3 is TGTGCCAGCAGTCATGGAACAGATACGCAGTATTTT. Encoded protein: CASSHGTDTQYF.

The table lists this clone with a few counts. The V and J genes are TRBV4-3 and TRBJ1-2; D not certain. Germline assignment: CDR1 LGHNA and CDR2 YSLEER. The ends were cut back, 0 bases at V and 4 bases at J, with 3 bases in the middle. This CDR3 contains 12 residues. CDR3 bases: TGCGCCAGCAGCCAAGACAGCTATGGCTACACCTTC. This codes for CASSQDSYGYTF.

This chain connects TRBV5-5 to TRBJ2-1, with TRBD2 identical over 10 bases. The CDR3 loop spans 18 amino acids. With V trimmed by 1 base and J by 7 bases, 14 bases remained unmatched. Germline V gene sequence: CDR1 SGHKS, CDR2 YYEKEE (reference sequence). CDR3 sequence reads: CASSLWLAGDAEKNEQFF. CDR3 DNA: TGTGCCAGCAGCTTGTGGCTAGCGGGAGACGCGGAAAAGAATGAGCAGTTCTTC.

V gene TRBV5-1 combines with J gene TRBJ2-1; 8 nucleotides line up with TRBD2. With V trimmed by 4 bases and J by 3 bases, 9 bases remained unmatched. The CDR3 spans 16 residues. Germline assignment: CDR1 SGHRS and CDR2 YFSETQ. The CDR3 DNA reads as TGCGCCAGCAGCGAATCGGGGGGGAATCTCTACAATGAGCAGTTCTTC. Protein product: CASSESGGNLYNEQFF.

This sequence joins TRBV6-1 and TRBJ1-2, with D hard to call. The CDR3 is 13 amino acids. Per the germline V gene, CDR1 is MNHNS and CDR2 is SASEGT. The V and J ends lost 2 bases and 7 bases respectively, with 11 bases between them. CDR3 in DNA: TGTGCCAGCAGTGAAATTTTAGCCCTTGGCTACACCTTC. The encoded protein is CASSEILALGYTF.

This clone appeared a single time. This chain connects TRBV3-1 (or the pseudogene TRBV3-2) to TRBJ2-5; the D is unclear. Looked up from germline, CDR1 is LGHDT and CDR2 is YNNKEL (reference sequence). This CDR3 has 15 amino acids. Deletions cut 0 bases from V and 0 bases from J, with 8 bases between. CDR3 amino acids: CASSQDYSYQETQYF. The CDR3 coding sequence is TGTGCCAGCAGCCAAGACTACTCGTACCAAGAGACCCAGTACTTC.

The V call is TRBV13, the J call TRBJ2-1; D is unclear. The CDR3 is 15 residues long. Germline CDR1 is PRHDT and CDR2 is FYEKMQ (reference sequence). V dropped 1 base and J dropped 1 base, with 8 bases sitting between them. The CDR3 DNA is TGTGCCAGCAGCTTAGTGGGCGAATCCTACAATGAGCAGTTCTTC. Translating gives CASSLVGESYNEQFF.

The chain carries TRBV9 and TRBJ1-2, with D unresolved. The CDR3 length is 15 residues. V gave up 0 bases and J gave up 0 bases, with 9 bases separating them. CDR1 and CDR2 from the germline V gene are SGDLS and YYNGEE. CDR3: CASSVEAATNYGYTF. The CDR3 bases are TGTGCCAGCAGCGTAGAAGCGGCCACTAACTATGGCTACACCTTC.

This clone has a handful of counts. The V call is TRBV24-1, the J call TRBJ2-5; D unclear. Looked up from germline, CDR1 is KGHDR and CDR2 is SFDVKD. CDR3 size: 17 residues. Trimming removed 1 base at V and 3 bases at J, with 17 bases between. CDR3 bases: TGTGCCACCAGTGATTTTGACCAGGCCCCCGCAGAAGAGACCCAGTACTTC. Amino acids: CATSDFDQAPAEETQYF.

The chain has TRBV30 and TRBJ1-2; 9 bases align to TRBD1. Germline CDR1 and CDR2: GTSNPN and SVGIG (reference sequence). J gave up 4 bases and V 0 bases, and 0 bases lay outside the gene matches. The CDR3 totals 13 residues. The CDR3 DNA follows: TGTGCCTGGAGTGTGGGACAGGGCTATGGCTACACCTTC. It is translated as CAWSVGQGYGYTF.

The rearrangement links TRBV12-5 to TRBJ1-1; tentative D call: TRBD1 (6 bases). There are 14 residues in the CDR3. Between the trimmed V and J ends, which lost 3 bases and 7 bases, there was a span of 15 bases. Germline V gene lookup returns CDR1 LGHNT and CDR2 FRNRAP. CDR3 nucleotide sequence: TGTGCTAGTGGTTTATGGGGGCAGTTAAATGAAGCTTTCTTT. This codes for CASGLWGQLNEAFF.